This is a list of T cell receptor beta chains from one sample in a study of control samples from healthy donors and cancer patients. The data were produced by immunoSEQ multiplex PCR, yet TCRdb's version contains in-frame clones alone and is incomplete. The table has some 120,000 clones, about 93% seen once; the top ten hold 2% to 3%. Material: blood. These receptor sequences come from a man aged 25 to 45 in good health. Each CDR3 is given with its conserved first and last residue. Fields, in order: D gene, V gene, J gene, clone size, CDR3 DNA, CDR3 protein. The D gene is left open where the match is weak. A clone size is listed for some rows: how often the clone was seen (once, few, many), or a class if it is expanded.

D gene: .; V gene: TRBV5-1; J gene: TRBJ1-2; clone size: .; CDR3 DNA: TGCGCCAGCAGCTTGGATTTAAATTCAGACAGGTACTATGGCTACACCTTC; CDR3 protein: CASSLDLNSDRYYGYTF
D gene: .; V gene: TRBV11-2; J gene: TRBJ2-1; clone size: .; CDR3 DNA: TGTGCCAGCAGCCAGACTAGATTTGATGAGCAGTTCTTC; CDR3 protein: CASSQTRFDEQFF
D gene: .; V gene: TRBV27; J gene: TRBJ1-1; clone size: once; CDR3 DNA: TGTGCCAGTCGGCGGGGGGACGTGAACACTGAAGCTTTCTTT; CDR3 protein: CASRRGDVNTEAFF
D gene: TRBD2; V gene: TRBV28; J gene: TRBJ2-3; clone size: .; CDR3 DNA: TGTGCCAGCAGTTTATCTAGCGGGGTCAGGGATACGCAGTATTTT; CDR3 protein: CASSLSSGVRDTQYF
D gene: .; V gene: TRBV5-4; J gene: TRBJ1-2; clone size: .; CDR3 DNA: TGTGCCAGCCCTTCCACCGAGGGTGGCTACACCTTC; CDR3 protein: CASPSTEGGYTF
D gene: TRBD1; V gene: TRBV7-6; J gene: TRBJ1-5; clone size: .; CDR3 DNA: TGTGCCAGCAGTTTGGGGACAGGAAGGGACAATCAGCCCCAGCATTTT; CDR3 protein: CASSLGTGRDNQPQHF
D gene: .; V gene: TRBV19; J gene: TRBJ1-2; clone size: .; CDR3 DNA: TGTGCCAGTACGGTGAGGATAAACTCCTATGGCTACACCTTC; CDR3 protein: CASTVRINSYGYTF
D gene: .; V gene: TRBV7-9; J gene: TRBJ2-7; clone size: once; CDR3 DNA: TGTGCCAGCAGCCCTCAGGCAGCCGCCTACGAGCAGTACTTC; CDR3 protein: CASSPQAAAYEQYF
D gene: .; V gene: TRBV24-1; J gene: TRBJ1-5; clone size: .; CDR3 DNA: TGTGCCACCAGTGATGGGGGCGAAGGCAATCAGCCCCAGCATTTT; CDR3 protein: CATSDGGEGNQPQHF
D gene: TRBD1; V gene: TRBV19; J gene: TRBJ1-2; clone size: .; CDR3 DNA: TGTGCCAGTACACCAGGACAGGGGGCACGAGGCTACACCTTC; CDR3 protein: CASTPGQGARGYTF
D gene: .; V gene: TRBV15; J gene: TRBJ1-2; clone size: few; CDR3 DNA: TGTGCCACCAGCGAGACGGGACTCTATGGCTACACCTTC; CDR3 protein: CATSETGLYGYTF